This T cell receptor (beta chain) derives from a study of cytomegalovirus exposure and HLA in healthy donors. Whole-study results and caveats: HLA alleles showed associations with 16,951 TCR beta sequences in a later analysis, at a 0.05 false discovery rate. Analysis was performed later, and it showed HLA-associated TCR beta chains to be more clonally expanded than equally common others. TCR beta chains numbering some 160 were designated cytomegalovirus-associated.

PCR was performed using 60 Vbeta and 13 Jbeta primers. TCRdb's table, derived via immunoSEQ multiplex PCR, lists solely in-frame clones and lacks some. The sample table sets out 130,000 or so clones. Of note for this clone: No antigen is known for it.

V was pared by 9 bases and J by 7 bases, with 7 bases of the junction left unmatched. The CDR3 consists of 12 residues. CDR1 LNHDA and CDR2 SQIVND come from the germline V gene (reference sequence). This chain joins TRBV19 and TRBJ1-2, with 8 bases lining up with TRBD1. The receptor was derived from a young woman in good health and CMV-seronegative. Sequencing was done on a sample of PBMCs. The CDR3 here is CARKDRVCGYTF. In DNA, the CDR3 is TGTGCCAGGAAGGACAGGGTGTGTGGCTACACCTTC.